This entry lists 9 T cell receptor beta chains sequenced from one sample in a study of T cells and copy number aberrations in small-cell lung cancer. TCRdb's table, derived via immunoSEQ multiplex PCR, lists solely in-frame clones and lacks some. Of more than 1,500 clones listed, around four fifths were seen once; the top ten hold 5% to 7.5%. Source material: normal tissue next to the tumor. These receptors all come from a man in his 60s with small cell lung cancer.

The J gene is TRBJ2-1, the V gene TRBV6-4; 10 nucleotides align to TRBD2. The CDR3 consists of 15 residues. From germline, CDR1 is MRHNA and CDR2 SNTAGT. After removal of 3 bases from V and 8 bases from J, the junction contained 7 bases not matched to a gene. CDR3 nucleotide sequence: TGTGCCAGCAGTGAGGAGCGGGAGGGTGGGCATGAGCAGTTCTTC. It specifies CASSEEREGGHEQFF.

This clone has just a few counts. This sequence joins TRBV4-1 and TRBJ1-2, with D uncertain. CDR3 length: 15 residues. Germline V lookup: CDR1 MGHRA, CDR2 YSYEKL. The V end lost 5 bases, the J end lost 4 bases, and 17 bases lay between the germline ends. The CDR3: CASSYTPVPSYGYTF. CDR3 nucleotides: TGCGCCAGCAGCTACACCCCAGTCCCATCCTATGGCTACACCTTC.

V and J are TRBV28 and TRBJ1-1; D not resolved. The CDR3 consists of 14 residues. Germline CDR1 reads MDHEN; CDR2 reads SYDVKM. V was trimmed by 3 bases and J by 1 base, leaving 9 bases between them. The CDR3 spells CASSLWHPNTEAFF. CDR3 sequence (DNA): TGTGCCAGCAGTTTGTGGCACCCGAACACTGAAGCTTTCTTT.

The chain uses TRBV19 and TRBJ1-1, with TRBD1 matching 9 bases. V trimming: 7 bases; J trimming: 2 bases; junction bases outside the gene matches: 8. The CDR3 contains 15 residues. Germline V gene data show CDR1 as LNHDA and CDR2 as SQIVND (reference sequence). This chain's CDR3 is CASNQQGARNTEAFF. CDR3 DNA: TGTGCCAGTAACCAACAGGGGGCGCGAAACACTGAAGCTTTCTTT.

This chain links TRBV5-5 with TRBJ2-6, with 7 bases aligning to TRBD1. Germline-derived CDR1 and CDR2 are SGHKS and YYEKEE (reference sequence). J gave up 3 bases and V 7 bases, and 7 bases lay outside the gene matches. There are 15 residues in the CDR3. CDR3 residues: CASSRQGVGANVLTF. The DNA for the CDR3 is TGTGCCAGCTCGAGACAGGGAGTTGGGGCCAACGTCCTGACTTTC.

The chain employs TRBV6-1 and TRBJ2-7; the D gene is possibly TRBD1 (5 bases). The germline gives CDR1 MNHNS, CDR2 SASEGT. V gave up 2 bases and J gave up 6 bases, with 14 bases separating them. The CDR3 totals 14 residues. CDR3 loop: CASSESPQGGEQYF. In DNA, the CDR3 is TGTGCCAGCAGTGAATCCCCCCAGGGCGGCGAGCAGTACTTC.

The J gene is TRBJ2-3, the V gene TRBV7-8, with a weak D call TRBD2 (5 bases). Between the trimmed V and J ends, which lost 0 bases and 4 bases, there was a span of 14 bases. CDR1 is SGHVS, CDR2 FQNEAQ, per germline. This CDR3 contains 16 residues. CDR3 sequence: CASSLAWRPRADTQYF. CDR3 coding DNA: TGTGCCAGCAGCTTAGCGTGGCGCCCGCGGGCAGATACGCAGTATTTT.

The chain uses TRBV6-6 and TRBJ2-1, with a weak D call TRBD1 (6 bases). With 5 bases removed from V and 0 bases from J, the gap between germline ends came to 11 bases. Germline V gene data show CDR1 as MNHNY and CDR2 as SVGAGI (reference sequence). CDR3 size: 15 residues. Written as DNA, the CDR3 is TGTGCCAGCAGTAAACAGGGCAGCTCCTACAATGAGCAGTTCTTC. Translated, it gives CASSKQGSSYNEQFF.

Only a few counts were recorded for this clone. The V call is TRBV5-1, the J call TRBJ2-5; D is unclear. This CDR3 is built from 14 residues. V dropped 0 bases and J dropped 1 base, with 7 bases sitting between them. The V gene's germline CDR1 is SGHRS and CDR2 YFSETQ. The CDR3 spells CASSLGDFQETQYF. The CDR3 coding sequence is TGCGCCAGCAGCTTGGGGGATTTCCAAGAGACCCAGTACTTC.